The 15 T cell receptor beta chains in this list originate from one sample, sequenced in a study of shared clonotypes between healthy human individuals. TCRdb's table, derived via immunoSEQ multiplex PCR, lists solely in-frame clones and lacks some. The table includes hundreds of thousands of clones, 85% to 95% detected once. Naive-designated CD8 cells lacked CD45RO, were positively enriched for CCR7, and omitted terminally differentiated effector memory CD45RA+ cells. Sequenced: naive CD8+ T cells sorted from blood. The receptors stem from a woman under 40 in good health.

The chain has TRBV9 and TRBJ2-7; tentatively, D is TRBD1 or TRBD2 (6 bases each). Germline V gene lookup returns CDR1 SGDLS and CDR2 YYNGEE. The CDR3 contains 14 residues. Trimming removed 0 bases at V and 5 bases at J, with 12 bases between. Here the CDR3 reads CASSVGGAKNEQYF. CDR3 DNA: TGTGCCAGCAGCGTAGGGGGGGCGAAAAACGAGCAGTACTTC.

The V and J genes are TRBV5-4 and TRBJ2-1; the D is unclear. Germline values: CDR1 SGHNT, CDR2 YYREEE (reference sequence). The CDR3 has 15 residues. V lost 4 bases and J lost 0, with 11 bases in between. The CDR3 sequence: CASSRLLSSYNEQFF. The CDR3 nucleotides are TGTGCCAGCAGCCGACTCCTCAGCTCCTACAATGAGCAGTTCTTC.

The CDR3 sequence: CASSPWTSRLDTQYF. The CDR3, as DNA: TGTGCCAGCAGCCCCTGGACTAGCCGTTTGGATACGCAGTATTTT. V usage is TRBV5-6 and J usage is TRBJ2-3; 8 bases map to TRBD2. This CDR3 has 15 residues. The germline CDR1 and CDR2 sequences are SGHDT and YYEEEE. The V and J ends lost 4 bases and 6 bases, in that order; junction bases with no gene match: 10. The full variable domain, completed using reference TRBV5-6 and TRBJ2-3, is DAGVTQSPTHLIKTRGQQVTLRCSPKSGHDTVSWYQQALGQGPQFIFQYYEEEERQRGNFPDRFSGHQFPNYSSELNVNALLLGDSALYLCASSPWTSRLDTQYFGPGTRLTVL.

The chain carries TRBV4-1 and TRBJ1-1; D unclear. The CDR3 contains 13 residues. The V end lost 1 base, the J end lost 3 bases, and 6 bases lay between the germline ends. Looked up from germline, CDR1 is MGHRA and CDR2 is YSYEKL. The CDR3 DNA is TGCGCCAGCAGCCAAGGCTTTCACACTGAAGCTTTCTTT. Protein: CASSQGFHTEAFF.

CDR3 in DNA: TGTGCCAGCAGCCTCGGACTAGACGGCTACGAGCAGTACTTC. Protein product: CASSLGLDGYEQYF. J is TRBJ2-7 and V is TRBV5-5, with 7 bases lining up with TRBD2. Germline assignment: CDR1 SGHKS and CDR2 YYEKEE (reference sequence). V gave up 4 bases and J gave up 3 bases; unmatched junction bases: 7. This CDR3 is built from 14 residues.

V usage is TRBV27 and J usage is TRBJ1-5, with TRBD1 as a possible D gene (6 bases). Trimming took off 5 bases at V and 7 bases at J, with 21 bases between the two ends. Germline V gene lookup returns CDR1 MNHEY and CDR2 SMNVEV (reference sequence). The CDR3 loop spans 16 amino acids. The CDR3 protein is CASSPQPTGKVQPQHF. The CDR3 coding sequence is TGTGCCAGCAGTCCTCAACCTACAGGGAAAGTGCAGCCCCAGCATTTT.

The chain joins TRBV15 to TRBJ1-4, with TRBD1 identical over 7 bases. CDR3 length: 15 amino acids. Germline V gives CDR1 LNHNV, CDR2 YYDKDF (reference sequence). V dropped 3 bases and J dropped 7; count of bases not matched to a gene: 8. CDR3 sequence: CATSSTGTVSEKLFF. The CDR3 region has the DNA TGTGCCACCAGCAGTACCGGGACAGTTTCTGAAAAACTGTTTTTT.

This chain connects TRBV28 to TRBJ1-1, with 7 nucleotides matching TRBD1. CDR1 and CDR2 from the germline V gene are MDHEN and SYDVKM. This CDR3 has 13 amino acids. After removal of 3 bases from V and 10 bases from J, the junction contained 8 bases not matched to a gene. CDR3 protein: CASSFLITGVAFF. The DNA for the CDR3 is TGTGCCAGCAGTTTCCTAATAACAGGGGTAGCTTTCTTT.

This clone was picked up a small number of times. The chain links TRBV28 to TRBJ2-7, with 9 bases matching TRBD1. V shed 3 bases, J shed 6 bases, and the junction held 6 bases outside the gene matches. The CDR3 runs 14 residues. Looked up from germline, CDR1 is MDHEN and CDR2 is SYDVKM. The CDR3 DNA sequence: TGTGCCAGCAGTTTTCGAACAGGGGGCCTCGAGCAGTACTTC. It encodes CASSFRTGGLEQYF.

The chain is built from TRBV19 and TRBJ2-5; possibly TRBD1 or TRBD2 for D (6 bases each). Germline V gene lookup returns CDR1 LNHDA and CDR2 SQIVND (reference sequence). V shed 5 bases and J shed 4 bases, with 11 bases lying between them. The CDR3 extends over 13 amino acids. DNA for the CDR3: TGTGCCAGTAGTTCGGGGGCTGCAGAGACCCAGTACTTC. The encoded protein is CASSSGAAETQYF.

This rearrangement joins TRBV6-6 to TRBJ1-2; 10 positions match TRBD1. CDR1 and CDR2 (germline): MNHNY, SVGAGI (reference sequence). V dropped 7 bases and J dropped 5; count of bases not matched to a gene: 4. The CDR3 is made up of 13 amino acids. In DNA, the CDR3 is TGTGCCAGCACCGGGACAGGGGAATATGGCTACACCTTC. It yields the protein CASTGTGEYGYTF.

In this sample, this clone turned up a few times. The gene calls are TRBV20-1 and TRBJ1-5; tentative D call: TRBD1 (5 bases). Germline CDR1 DFQATT, CDR2 SNEGSKA (reference sequence). This CDR3 has 11 residues. V was pared by 1 base and J by 7 bases, with 5 bases between. The CDR3 DNA sequence: TGCAGTGCTAGAGGGACACAGCCCCAGCATTTT. Its translation is CSARGTQPQHF.

The chain joins TRBV5-1 to TRBJ2-2; 8 positions match TRBD2. The CDR3 runs to 15 residues. The V and J ends lost 0 bases and 3 bases, in that order; junction bases with no gene match: 1. Germline CDR1 is SGHRS and CDR2 is YFSETQ. The CDR3, as DNA: TGCGCCAGCAGCTTGGAACTAGCGGACACCGGGGAGCTGTTTTTT. Translation: CASSLELADTGELFF.

The CDR3 DNA sequence: TGTGCCAGCAGCGTATTGGGAGGGGGCAATGAGCAGTTCTTC. This encodes CASSVLGGGNEQFF. The rearrangement links TRBV9 to TRBJ2-1; weak D call: TRBD2 (7 bases). The CDR3 contains 14 residues. The germline V and J ends were trimmed by 1 base and 6 bases, with 11 bases remaining between them. CDR1 is SGDLS and CDR2 is YYNGEE in the germline V gene.

This clone has more than one count but fewer than ten. This rearrangement joins TRBV6-6 to TRBJ1-2, with D perhaps matching TRBD1 (6 bases). This CDR3 has 15 residues. V was pared by 4 bases and J by 6 bases, with 18 bases between. The germline gives CDR1 MNHNY, CDR2 SVGAGI (reference sequence). CDR3 nucleotides: TGTGCCAGCAGTTCCCTAGGCGGGGGCGCCGATGGCTACACCTTC. It specifies CASSSLGGGADGYTF.